These T cell receptor beta chains were read from a single sample in a study of T cells in Graves' hyperthyroidism and ophthalmopathy. TCRdb reprocessed the multiplex PCR reads via MiXCR and lists one record per CDR3 protein. The repertoire holds around 300,000 distinct CDR3 sequences, with roughly 22% as singletons. The material sequenced was blood. The receptors shown here come from a man younger than 40 with Graves' ophthalmopathy. The CDR3 runs from the conserved cysteine through the conserved F or W. A D gene is named only where the DNA matches it firmly. Clone size, where shown, is once, few, many, or a class for clones that have expanded.

cdr3_length j_call clone_size v_call d_call cdr3_nt cdr3_aa
15 TRBJ1-1 many TRBV11-1 . TGTGCCAGCAGCGCCAGGGACCGAATTTTTACTGAAGCTTTCTTT CASSARDRIFTEAFF
13 TRBJ1-3 few TRBV2 . TGTGCCAGCAGTGAAGCGCTAGGAAACACCATATATTTT CASSEALGNTIYF
12 TRBJ2-1 many TRBV18 . TGTGCCAGCTCACCAACTAGCCCTGAGCAGTTCTTC CASSPTSPEQFF
16 TRBJ1-2 many TRBV12-3/TRBV12-4 . TGTGCCAGCTCCGGGACGGAACGATTACCACTCTATGGCTACACCTTC CASSGTERLPLYGYTF
18 TRBJ2-1 many TRBV12-3/TRBV12-4 TRBD2 TGTGCCAGCAGTCTCGGGACTAGCGGGAGGCCCTCCTACAATGAGCAGTTCTTC CASSLGTSGRPSYNEQFF
16 TRBJ2-7 . TRBV6-1 . TGTGCCAGCAGTGAAGGAAGGGGAACCACCGACTACGAGCAGTACTTC CASSEGRGTTDYEQYF
14 TRBJ2-1 . TRBV12-3/TRBV12-4 TRBD1 TGTGCCAGCAGTGTCACAGGGGGTTACAATGAGCAGTTCTTC CASSVTGGYNEQFF
14 TRBJ1-2 . TRBV24-1 . TGTGCCACCAGTGGTGCGACAGGATTCTATGGCTACACCTTC CATSGATGFYGYTF
15 TRBJ2-7 . TRBV9 TRBD1 TGTGCCAGCAGCGCTCGGACAGGGAGCTCCTACGAGCAGTACTTC CASSARTGSSYEQYF
13 TRBJ2-5 many TRBV9 . TGTGCCAGCAGGGGGACTGGGGCGGAGACCCAGTACTTC CASRGTGAETQYF
16 TRBJ2-3 . TRBV7-9 TRBD2 TGTGCCAGCACCCCCCAAGCTAGCGGGGGCACAGATACGCAGTATTTT CASTPQASGGTDTQYF
16 TRBJ2-7 many TRBV7-2 . TGTGCCAGCAGCTTAGGTAGAACTGGGTTTAGAGGCGAGCAGTACTTC CASSLGRTGFRGEQYF
15 TRBJ2-7 few TRBV6-1 TRBD2 TGTGCCAGCAGTGAAGTCGCTAGCGGGGCCTACGAGCAGTACTTC CASSEVASGAYEQYF
14 TRBJ2-6 once TRBV11-2 . TGTGCCAGCAGGGAAGTCTCTGGGGCCAACGTCCTGACTTTC CASREVSGANVLTF
14 TRBJ2-3 . TRBV5-6 . TGTGCCAGCAGCTTGCGGTCGGGGACGGGTACGCAGTATTTT CASSLRSGTGTQYF
15 TRBJ1-1 few TRBV6-1 . TGTGCCAGCAGGCCTTCAGATTTATTAAACACTGAAGCTTTCTTT CASRPSDLLNTEAFF
15 TRBJ2-5 . TRBV7-9 TRBD2 TGTACCAGCAGCTTATCGAGGGGACCGGGAGGCACCCAGTACTTC CTSSLSRGPGGTQYF
12 TRBJ1-2 few TRBV20-1 . TGCAGTGCTAGAGATAGGGCCCGGGGCTACACCTTC CSARDRARGYTF
16 TRBJ2-7 . TRBV6-1 TRBD2 TGTGCCGCACGACCCCAAAAGGGACTAGCGGGAGGTCCGCAGTACTTC CAARPQKGLAGGPQYF
15 TRBJ2-3 many TRBV20-1 TRBD2 TGCAGTGCTAGAGGACTAGCGGGAGCAGAAGATACGCAGTATTTT CSARGLAGAEDTQYF
13 TRBJ2-1 . TRBV7-3 . TGTGCCAGCAGCTTAGAACTAGATGGTGAGCAGTTCTTC CASSLELDGEQFF
15 TRBJ2-1 many TRBV7-9 TRBD2 TGTGCCAGCAGCTTCGCGACTAGCGGATACAATGAGCAGTTCTTC CASSFATSGYNEQFF